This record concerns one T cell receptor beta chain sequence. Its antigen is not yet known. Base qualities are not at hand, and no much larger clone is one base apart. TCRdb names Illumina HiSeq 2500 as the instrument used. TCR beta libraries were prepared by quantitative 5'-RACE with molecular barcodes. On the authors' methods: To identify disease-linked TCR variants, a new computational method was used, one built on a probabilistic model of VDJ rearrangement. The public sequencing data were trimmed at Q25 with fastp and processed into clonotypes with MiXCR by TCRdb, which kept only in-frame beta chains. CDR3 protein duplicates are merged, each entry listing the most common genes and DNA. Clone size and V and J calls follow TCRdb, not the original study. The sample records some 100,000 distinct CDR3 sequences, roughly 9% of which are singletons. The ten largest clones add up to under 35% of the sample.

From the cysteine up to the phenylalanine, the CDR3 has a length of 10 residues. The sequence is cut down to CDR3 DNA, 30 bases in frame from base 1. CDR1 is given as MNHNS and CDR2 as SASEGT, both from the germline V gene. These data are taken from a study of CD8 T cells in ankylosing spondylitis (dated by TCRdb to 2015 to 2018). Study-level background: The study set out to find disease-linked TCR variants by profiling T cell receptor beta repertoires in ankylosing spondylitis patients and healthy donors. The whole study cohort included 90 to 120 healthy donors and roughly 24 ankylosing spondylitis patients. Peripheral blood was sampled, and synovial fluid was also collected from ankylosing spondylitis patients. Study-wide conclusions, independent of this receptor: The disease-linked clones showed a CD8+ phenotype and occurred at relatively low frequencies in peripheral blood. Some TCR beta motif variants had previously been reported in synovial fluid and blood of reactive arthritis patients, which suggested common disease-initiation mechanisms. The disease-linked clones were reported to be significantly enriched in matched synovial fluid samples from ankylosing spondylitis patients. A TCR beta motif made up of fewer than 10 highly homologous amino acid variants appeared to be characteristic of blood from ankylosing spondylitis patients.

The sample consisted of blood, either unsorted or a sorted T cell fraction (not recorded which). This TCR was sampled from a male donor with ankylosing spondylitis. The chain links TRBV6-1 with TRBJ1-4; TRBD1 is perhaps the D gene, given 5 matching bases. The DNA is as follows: TGTGCTTGGGGCGATGGGAAACTGTTTTTT. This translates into CAWGDGKLFF.